This T cell receptor (beta chain) was identified in a study of blood T cell repertoires in COVID-19 (TCRdb year 2020). Looking at the study overall: For ImmuneRACE Cohort 3, a participant was defined as recovered based on two consecutive negative NP/OP PCR tests, clearance by a healthcare professional, or resolution of symptoms. A de-identified subject ID, COVID-19 status, age in years and sex were almost always included in the sample metadata. Deeply sampled blood TCRbeta repertoires from subjects exposed to, actively infected with, or recovered from COVID-19 were included in the dataset. The prospective study material was composed of cDNA or gDNA derived from T cells, B-cell-depleted T cells, or PBMCs. The collaborator samples originated in the United States, Italy and Spain and spanned the acute and convalescent phases of COVID-19. Samples were obtained from the ongoing ImmuneRACE study (first 160 participants) and from some 1,200 subjects provided by 6 global collaborators. Where HLA class I and class II types were available, the types were taken from metadata supplied by the sample provider, not from assay-based typing. The repertoires were released in a freely available public database meant as a resource for research on the immune response to SARS-CoV-2.

This clone has just a few counts. The antigen it recognizes is unknown. No clone much larger than this one lies a single base away; base qualities are absent. Participants in the prospective study were enrolled through a virtual design, were aged roughly 18 to 100 years, and lived in roughly 24 United States geographic areas. In the prospective study, participants were assigned to cohorts based on the clinical history participants reported in a screening survey and a study questionnaire. Mobile phlebotomists in the prospective study collected whole blood, serum and a nasopharyngeal or oropharyngeal swab from every participant. Participants in the prospective study had the option to provide additional blood draws and questionnaires over a roughly 2-month period. Prospective study blood samples were shipped either frozen or at room temperature before DNA extraction. The germline V gene gives CDR1 as KGHSY and CDR2 as FQNENV. V drops 0 bases and J drops 0 bases, leaving 6 bases in between. The CDR3 contains 14 residues, cysteine and phenylalanine counted. Only the CDR3 DNA stays, 42 bases, in frame from base 1.

Results and caveats for the whole study, not just this receptor: The quantity of clinical and demographic metadata differed by source and by participant and was supplied without curation.

TCRbeta CDR3 regions were amplified from genomic DNA using the immunoSEQ Assay, a bias-controlled multiplex PCR. Concerning the study's data processing: The number of nucleated cells in each sample was estimated by amplification of reference gene primers within the assay. To quantify the absolute abundance of each unique TCRbeta CDR3 rearrangement, sequence reads were collapsed and filtered. Productive Simpson clonality was computed per sample as the square root of Simpson's diversity index over productive rearrangements. In its TCRdb copy, this immuneACCESS table keeps in-frame sequences only and misses some clones. Where compared with another copy, unresolved V genes explain less than half of these, and the others have no known cause. That table gives V, J and clone size, and the DNA gave D and trimming. Recorded for this sample are over 130,000 clones; approximately 84% of them occurred a single time. The ten largest account for roughly 3.9% of the sample.

The V gene is TRBV16 and the J gene is TRBJ2-7, with no confidently assigned D gene. The clonotype was recovered from a man in his forties or fifties in a cohort exposed to, infected with or recovered from COVID-19 (not recorded which). Material: PBMCs or T cells enriched from blood (not recorded which). At the DNA level, the sequence is TGTGCCAGCAGCCAATCGACGGGCTCCTACGAGCAGTACTTC. This yields the protein CASSQSTGSYEQYF.